This TCR beta chain is drawn from a study of OX40 agonist ivuxolimab in advanced cancers. Only in-frame clones appear in the TCRdb table, and some are missing; sequencing was by immunoSEQ multiplex PCR. This table has around 62,000 clones, 75% to 85% appearing once. Germline CDR1 GTSNPN, CDR2 SVGIG (reference sequence). The CDR3 loop spans 16 amino acids. J gave up 4 bases and V 5 bases, and 14 bases lay outside the gene matches. The sequence was collected from an adult with an advanced solid tumor such as melanoma, head and neck, liver or kidney cancer. The J gene is TRBJ2-1, the V gene TRBV30; 7 nucleotides agree with TRBD1. This material consisted of CD4+ or CD8+ T cells sorted from blood, taken in a trial of the OX40 agonist ivuxolimab. The CDR3 DNA reads TGTGCCTGGGGACAGTGGGGCAGGGGGTCTTACAATGAGCAGTTCTTC. Translation gives CAWGQWGRGSYNEQFF.